This T cell receptor beta chain was identified during a study of blood T cell repertoires in COVID-19. Germline V lookup: CDR1 MNHEY, CDR2 SVGAGI. The CDR3 totals 13 residues. The V end lost 7 bases, the J end lost 6 bases, and 10 bases lay between the germline ends. Assay: immunoSEQ multiplex PCR; the TCRdb copy retains only in-frame clones and omits some. Of hundreds of thousands of clones in the sample, roughly 87% were seen once. The sample was PBMCs or T cells enriched from blood (not recorded which). The J gene is TRBJ1-6, the V gene TRBV6-5; possibly TRBD1 for D (6 bases). This receptor was identified in a woman in her twenties or thirties who had recovered from COVID-19. CDR3 sequence reads: CASTGQSNSPLHF. Written as DNA, the CDR3 is TGTGCCAGCACCGGACAGAGTAATTCACCCCTCCACTTT.